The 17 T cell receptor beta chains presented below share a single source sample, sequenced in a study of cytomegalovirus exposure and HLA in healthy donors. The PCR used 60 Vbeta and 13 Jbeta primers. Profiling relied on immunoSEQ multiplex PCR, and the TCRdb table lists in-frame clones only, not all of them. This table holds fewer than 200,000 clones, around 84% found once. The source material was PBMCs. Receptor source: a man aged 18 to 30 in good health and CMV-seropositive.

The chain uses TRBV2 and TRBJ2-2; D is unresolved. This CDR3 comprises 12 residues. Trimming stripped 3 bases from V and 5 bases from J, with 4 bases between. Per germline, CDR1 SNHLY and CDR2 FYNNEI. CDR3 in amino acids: CASSDVTGELFF. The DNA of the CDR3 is TGTGCCAGCAGTGACGTTACCGGGGAGCTGTTTTTT.

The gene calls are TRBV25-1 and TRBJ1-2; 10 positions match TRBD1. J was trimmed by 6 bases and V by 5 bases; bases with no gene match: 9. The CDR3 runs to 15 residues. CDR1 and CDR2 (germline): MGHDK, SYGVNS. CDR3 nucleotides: TGTGCCAGCAGTACCTGGGGACAGGGGATTGATGGCTACACCTTC. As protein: CASSTWGQGIDGYTF.

In DNA form, the CDR3 reads TGTGCCAGTACCCAAACGACAGGGTACTACACCGGGGAGCTGTTTTTT. It specifies CASTQTTGYYTGELFF. The genes are TRBV19 and TRBJ2-2, with 7 bases fitting TRBD1. This CDR3 spans 16 amino acids. The V gene end was trimmed by 7 bases and the J gene end by 3 bases; junction bases not matched to a gene: 11. In germline, CDR1 is LNHDA, CDR2 SQIVND (reference sequence).

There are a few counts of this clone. The CDR3 sequence: CASSHLAGFRFF. CDR3 coding DNA: TGTGCCAGCAGCCACCTAGCGGGGTTTCGGTTCTTC. This rearrangement joins TRBV11-2 to TRBJ2-1; TRBD2 agrees at 9 bases. The V segment lost 5 bases and the J segment 15 bases; nucleotides outside the gene matches: 8. CDR3 size: 12 residues. The germline V gene has CDR1 SGHAT and CDR2 FQNNGV.

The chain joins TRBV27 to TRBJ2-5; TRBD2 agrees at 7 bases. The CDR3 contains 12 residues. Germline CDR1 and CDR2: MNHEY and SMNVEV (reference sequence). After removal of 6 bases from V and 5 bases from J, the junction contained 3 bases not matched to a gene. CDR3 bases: TGTGCCAGCAGGCACGGGGGGGAGACCCAGTACTTC. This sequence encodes CASRHGGETQYF.

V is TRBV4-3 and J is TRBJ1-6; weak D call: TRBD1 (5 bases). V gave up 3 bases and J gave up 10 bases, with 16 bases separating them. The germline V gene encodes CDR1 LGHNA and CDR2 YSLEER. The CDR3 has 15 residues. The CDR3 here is CASSQEPGGSSPLHF. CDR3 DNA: TGCGCCAGCAGCCAGGAACCCGGGGGGTCGTCACCCCTCCACTTT.

The CDR3 is CASSAGIGYTF. The CDR3 region has the DNA TGTGCCAGCAGTGCCGGGATCGGCTACACCTTC. V usage is TRBV27 and J usage is TRBJ1-2; D unclear. The CDR3 spans 11 residues. Trimming shortened V by 5 bases and J by 8 bases, and 9 bases separated the two germline ends. CDR1 and CDR2 from the germline V gene are MNHEY and SMNVEV (reference sequence).

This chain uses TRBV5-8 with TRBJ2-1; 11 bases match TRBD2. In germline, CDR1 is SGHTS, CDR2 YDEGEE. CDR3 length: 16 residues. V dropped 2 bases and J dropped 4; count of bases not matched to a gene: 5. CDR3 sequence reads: CASSLLRLAGYNEQFF. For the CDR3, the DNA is TGTGCCAGCAGCTTATTACGACTAGCGGGGTACAATGAGCAGTTCTTC.

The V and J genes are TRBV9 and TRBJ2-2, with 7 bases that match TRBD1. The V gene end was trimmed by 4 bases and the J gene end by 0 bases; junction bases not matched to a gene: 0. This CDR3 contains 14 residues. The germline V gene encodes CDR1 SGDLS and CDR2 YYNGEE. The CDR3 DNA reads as TGTGCCAGCAGCAGGGGGCCGAACACCGGGGAGCTGTTTTTT. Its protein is CASSRGPNTGELFF. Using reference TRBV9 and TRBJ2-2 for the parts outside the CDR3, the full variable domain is DSGVTQTPKHLITATGQRVTLRCSPRSGDLSVYWYQQSLDQGLQFLIQYYNGEERAKGNILERFSAQQFPDLHSELNLSSLELGDSALYFCASSRGPNTGELFFGEGSRLTVL.

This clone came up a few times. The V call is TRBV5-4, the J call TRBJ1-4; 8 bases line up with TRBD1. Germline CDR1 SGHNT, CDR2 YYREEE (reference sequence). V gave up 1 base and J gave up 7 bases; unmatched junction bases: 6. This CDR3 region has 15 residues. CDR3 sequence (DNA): TGTGCCAGCAGCTTGATTCAGGGGGCGGGTGAAAAACTGTTTTTT. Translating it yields CASSLIQGAGEKLFF. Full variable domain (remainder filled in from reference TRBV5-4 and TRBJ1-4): ETGVTQSPTHLIKTRGQQVTLRCSSQSGHNTVSWYQQALGQGPQFIFQYYREEENGRGNFPPRFSGLQFPNYSSELNVNALELDDSALYLCASSLIQGAGEKLFFGSGTQLSVL.

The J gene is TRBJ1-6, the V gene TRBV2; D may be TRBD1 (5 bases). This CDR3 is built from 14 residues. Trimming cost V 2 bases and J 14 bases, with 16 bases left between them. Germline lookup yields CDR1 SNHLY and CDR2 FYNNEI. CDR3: CASSEIRQGGTLHF. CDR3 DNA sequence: TGTGCCAGCAGTGAAATAAGGCAGGGTGGTACCCTCCACTTT.

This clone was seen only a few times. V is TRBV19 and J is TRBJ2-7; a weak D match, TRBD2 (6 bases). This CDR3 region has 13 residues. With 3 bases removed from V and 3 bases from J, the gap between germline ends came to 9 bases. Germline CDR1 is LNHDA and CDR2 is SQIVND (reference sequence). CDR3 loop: CASSINGGYEQYF. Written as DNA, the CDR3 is TGTGCCAGTAGTATCAACGGGGGCTACGAGCAGTACTTC.

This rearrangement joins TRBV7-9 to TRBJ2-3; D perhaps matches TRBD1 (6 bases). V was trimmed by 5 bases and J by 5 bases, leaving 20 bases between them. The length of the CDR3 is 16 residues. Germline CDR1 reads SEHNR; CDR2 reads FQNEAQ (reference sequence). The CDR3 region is CASSRAEGTKKDTQYF. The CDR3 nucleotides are TGTGCCAGCAGCCGGGCCGAGGGGACAAAGAAAGATACGCAGTATTTT.

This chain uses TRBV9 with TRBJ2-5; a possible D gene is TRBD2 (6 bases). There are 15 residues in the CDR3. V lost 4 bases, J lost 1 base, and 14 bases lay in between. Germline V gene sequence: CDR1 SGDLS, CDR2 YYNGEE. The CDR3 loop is CASSPEVAAQETQYF. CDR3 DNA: TGTGCCAGCAGCCCAGAGGTAGCGGCCCAAGAGACCCAGTACTTC.

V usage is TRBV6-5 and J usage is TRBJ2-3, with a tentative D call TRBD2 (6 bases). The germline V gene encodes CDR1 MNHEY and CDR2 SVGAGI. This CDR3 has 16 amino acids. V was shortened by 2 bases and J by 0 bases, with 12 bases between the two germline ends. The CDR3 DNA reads TGTGCCAGCAGTTACGATGCGGGATCTAGCACAGATACGCAGTATTTT. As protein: CASSYDAGSSTDTQYF.

This chain's CDR3 is CSVSGTDLYEQYF. The CDR3 DNA is TGCAGCGTTTCCGGGACAGACCTCTACGAGCAGTACTTC. The genes are TRBV29-1 and TRBJ2-7; 7 bases agree with TRBD1. Germline V lookup: CDR1 SQVTM, CDR2 ANQGSEA. V gave up 5 bases and J gave up 3 bases; unmatched junction bases: 7. This CDR3 comprises 13 residues.

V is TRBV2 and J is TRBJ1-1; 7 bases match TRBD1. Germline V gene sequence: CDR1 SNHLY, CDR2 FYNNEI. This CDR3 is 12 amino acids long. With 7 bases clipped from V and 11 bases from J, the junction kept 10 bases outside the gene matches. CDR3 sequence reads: CASTQTGWGAFF. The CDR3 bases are TGTGCCAGCACCCAGACAGGGTGGGGCGCTTTCTTT.